The 30 T cell receptor beta chains reported below all come from one sample, sequenced in a study of blood T cell repertoires in COVID-19. Clones were read by immunoSEQ multiplex PCR, and TCRdb kept only the in-frame ones, dropping some. The profile shows 300,000 to 350,000 clones, roughly 87% of them singletons. Specimen: peripheral blood. The receptors originated from a man in his late teens or twenties with active or convalescent COVID-19.

The chain has TRBV3-1 (or the pseudogene TRBV3-2) and TRBJ2-5, with 8 bases aligning to TRBD2. The V segment lost 2 bases and the J segment 4 bases; nucleotides outside the gene matches: 6. The CDR3 sequence is 15 residues long. Germline CDR1 is LGHDT and CDR2 is YNNKEL (reference sequence). The CDR3 bases are TGTGCCAGCAGCCAAACAGCGGGGGAACGAGAGACCCAGTACTTC. Residues: CASSQTAGERETQYF.

The chain links TRBV7-3 to TRBJ2-6, with 7 bases that match TRBD1. Trimming at V came to 6 bases and at J to 0 bases, leaving 11 bases not matched to a gene. Germline V gene sequence: CDR1 SGHTA, CDR2 FQGTGA. The CDR3 has 18 amino acids. As DNA, the CDR3 is TGTGCCAGCAGTCCAACCGGGACAGTAAACTCTGGGGCCAACGTCCTGACTTTC. The encoded protein is CASSPTGTVNSGANVLTF.

The rearrangement links TRBV5-1 to TRBJ2-1; possible D gene TRBD2, 7 bases. This CDR3 is 15 amino acids long. Looked up from germline, CDR1 is SGHRS and CDR2 is YFSETQ. V lost 2 bases to trimming and J lost 4 bases, with 13 bases between them. The CDR3 DNA sequence: TGCGCCAGCAGCTTAGGGGCGGGGGCTTACAATGAGCAGTTCTTC. Amino acid sequence: CASSLGAGAYNEQFF.

The chain combines TRBV6-5 with TRBJ2-7; TRBD1 matches at 7 bases. The CDR3 is made up of 13 amino acids. Germline CDR1 is MNHEY and CDR2 is SVGAGI. Trimming cost V 7 bases and J 4 bases; bases outside gene matches: 7. CDR3 sequence reads: CASNPRGRYEQYF. Here the CDR3 DNA reads TGTGCCAGCAACCCAAGGGGGCGGTACGAGCAGTACTTC.

This rearrangement joins TRBV6-2 or TRBV6-3 to TRBJ1-5; no clear D gene. Trimming took 2 bases from V and 0 from J, leaving 14 bases between them. CDR1 is MNHEY and CDR2 is SVGEGT in the germline V gene. This CDR3 is built from 17 residues. The DNA for the CDR3 is TGTGCCAGCAGTTACACCACCGGGTACGGTAGCAATCAGCCCCAGCATTTT. Protein sequence: CASSYTTGYGSNQPQHF.

The chain uses TRBV7-9 and TRBJ2-7, with 12 positions matching TRBD1. Per germline, CDR1 SEHNR and CDR2 FQNEAQ (reference sequence). CDR3 length equals 17 residues. Unmatched junction bases numbered 10, after V lost 5 bases and J lost 2 bases. The CDR3 bases are TGTGCCAGCAGCCACGGGACAGGGGGCGCTCGGCCCTACGAGCAGTACTTC. It codes for CASSHGTGGARPYEQYF.

The V call is TRBV6-5, the J call TRBJ2-7; D is ambiguous. Germline CDR1 is MNHEY and CDR2 is SVGAGI. The CDR3 loop spans 13 amino acids. Trimming took off 6 bases at V and 6 bases at J, with 15 bases between the two ends. The CDR3 is CASSPSGSPEQYF. CDR3 nucleotide sequence: TGTGCCAGCAGCCCCTCCGGTTCGCCCGAGCAGTACTTC.

The chain uses TRBV6-5 and TRBJ1-2; D not certain. Germline values: CDR1 MNHEY, CDR2 SVGAGI. CDR3 length: 14 amino acids. The germline V and J ends were trimmed by 6 bases and 0 bases, with 11 bases remaining between them. The CDR3 is CASSYDGANYGYTF. The CDR3 DNA follows: TGTGCCAGCAGCTATGACGGAGCTAACTATGGCTACACCTTC.

The V gene is TRBV27, the J gene TRBJ2-7, with D possibly being TRBD2 (5 bases). The CDR3 has 12 amino acids. Trimming cost V 5 bases and J 12 bases, with 17 bases left between them. Germline V lookup: CDR1 MNHEY, CDR2 SMNVEV (reference sequence). This CDR3 is CASSNIRTAPYF. The CDR3 DNA reads as TGTGCCAGCAGTAACATCCGGACTGCTCCGTACTTC.

This clone occurred once. J is TRBJ2-1 and V is TRBV18; 7 bases fit TRBD2. The V and J ends lost 0 bases and 7 bases, in that order; junction bases with no gene match: 9. In germline, CDR1 is KGHSH, CDR2 LQKENI. The CDR3 sequence is 16 residues long. Written as DNA, the CDR3 is TGTGCCAGCTCACCACCGATGAACGCGGGAGTGAATGAGCAGTTCTTC. Encoded protein: CASSPPMNAGVNEQFF.

Comments on this clone: The same CDR3 also results from other DNA sequences found in this sample. This chain uses TRBV29-1 with TRBJ2-5, with 7 bases lining up with TRBD2. Germline CDR1 SQVTM, CDR2 ANQGSEA. The CDR3 consists of 12 residues. The J segment lost 3 bases and the V segment lost 2 bases, leaving 0 bases of the junction unmatched. CDR3 protein: CSVELAEETQYF. The CDR3 DNA sequence: TGCAGCGTTGAACTAGCGGAAGAGACCCAGTACTTC.

This chain joins TRBV19 and TRBJ1-5; TRBD1 might be the D (6 bases). This CDR3 comprises 14 residues. V dropped 8 bases and J dropped 4 bases, with 15 bases sitting between them. Germline V gene data show CDR1 as LNHDA and CDR2 as SQIVND (reference sequence). The CDR3 DNA follows: TGTGCCAGTCAACTGGGGGCAAGTAATCAGCCCCAGCATTTT. This encodes CASQLGASNQPQHF.

The chain combines TRBV4-1 with TRBJ1-5; D possibly corresponds to TRBD1 (5 bases). Germline V lookup: CDR1 MGHRA, CDR2 YSYEKL. V lost 6 bases to trimming and J lost 6 bases, with 12 bases between them. The length of the CDR3 is 13 residues. This CDR3 is CASSWGESQPQHF. The CDR3, as DNA: TGCGCCAGCAGTTGGGGGGAATCTCAGCCCCAGCATTTT.

The chain recombines TRBV5-6 with TRBJ2-3; the D is unclear. The V gene's germline CDR1 is SGHDT and CDR2 YYEEEE. Trimming pared 1 base from V and 6 bases from J, leaving 6 bases between. CDR3 length equals 12 residues. CDR3 nucleotides: TGTGCCAGCAGCTTGACACCGGATACGCAGTATTTT. This gives the protein CASSLTPDTQYF.

CDR3 bases: TGTGCCAGTACCCGACATCACCCCACTAACTATGGCTACACCTTC. This codes for CASTRHHPTNYGYTF. This chain joins TRBV19 and TRBJ1-2, with D uncertain. This CDR3 spans 15 amino acids. V lost 7 bases and J lost 0, with 15 bases in between. Germline lookup yields CDR1 LNHDA and CDR2 SQIVND (reference sequence).

Here the CDR3 reads CASTSADRGSNQPQHF. Here the CDR3 DNA reads TGTGCCAGCACCTCCGCGGACAGGGGTAGCAATCAGCCCCAGCATTTT. The rearrangement joins TRBV25-1 to TRBJ1-5; 9 nucleotides agree with TRBD1. Losses at the gene ends were 7 bases for V and 0 bases for J; bases not matched to a gene: 7. Germline V gene sequence: CDR1 MGHDK, CDR2 SYGVNS. CDR3 length: 16 residues.

The rearrangement uses TRBV28 and TRBJ2-5, with TRBD2 identical over 9 bases. V lost 5 bases, J lost 1 base, and 8 bases stayed unmatched. CDR1 is MDHEN and CDR2 is SYDVKM in the germline V gene. CDR3 size: 16 residues. The DNA for the CDR3 is TGTGCCAGCAGTCCCGGAGCTAGCGGGACCCAAGAGACCCAGTACTTC. Encoded protein: CASSPGASGTQETQYF.

The chain joins TRBV18 to TRBJ1-5; TRBD1 is a possible D gene (5 bases). The CDR3 is 15 amino acids. CDR1 and CDR2 (germline): KGHSH, LQKENI. The V gene lost 3 bases and the J gene lost 2 bases, with 11 bases spanning the gap. The CDR3 is CASSPVGGGNQPQHF. DNA for the CDR3: TGTGCCAGCTCACCCGTGGGGGGTGGCAATCAGCCCCAGCATTTT. The entire variable domain, with the rest obtained from reference TRBV18 and TRBJ1-5, is as follows: NAGVMQNPRHLVRRRGQEARLRCSPMKGHSHVYWYRQLPEEGLKFMVYLQKENIIDESGMPKERFSAEFPKEGPSILRIQQVVRGDSAAYFCASSPVGGGNQPQHFGDGTRLSIL.

V gene TRBV19 combines with J gene TRBJ2-3; possible D gene TRBD2, 5 bases. The CDR3 runs 16 residues. V was trimmed by 5 bases and J by 0 bases, leaving 15 bases between them. Looked up from germline, CDR1 is LNHDA and CDR2 is SQIVND (reference sequence). The CDR3 DNA reads as TGTGCCAGTAGTCATGTAAGGCTAGCTAGCACAGATACGCAGTATTTT. Residues: CASSHVRLASTDTQYF.

The chain links TRBV15 to TRBJ2-5; TRBD2 matches 14 bases. This CDR3 contains 16 residues. Unmatched junction bases numbered 3, after V lost 2 bases and J lost 4 bases. From germline, CDR1 is LNHNV and CDR2 YYDKDF (reference sequence). CDR3 in amino acids: CATSRTGTSGRETQYF. For the CDR3, the DNA is TGTGCCACCAGCAGAACTGGGACTAGCGGGAGAGAGACCCAGTACTTC.

The V call is TRBV2, the J call TRBJ2-3, with 7 bases fitting TRBD1. Germline V lookup: CDR1 SNHLY, CDR2 FYNNEI. The trim removed 6 bases at V and 1 base at J, leaving 7 bases unmatched. This CDR3 is built from 15 residues. CDR3 nucleotides: TGTGCCAGCAGAAGGGGGCATCAAGGCACAGATACGCAGTATTTT. Translation: CASRRGHQGTDTQYF.

The chain links TRBV7-2 to TRBJ2-5; D possibly corresponds to TRBD2 (6 bases). Germline-derived CDR1 and CDR2 are SGHTA and FQGNSA. The CDR3 is 15 amino acids. V was trimmed by 5 bases and J by 4 bases, leaving 17 bases between them. The CDR3 loop reads CASSGRESWGETQYF. The CDR3 DNA follows: TGTGCCAGCAGCGGACGGGAGTCCTGGGGAGAGACCCAGTACTTC.

V and J are TRBV7-6 and TRBJ2-2; TRBD2 aligns across 12 bases. V was pared by 4 bases and J by 6 bases, with 6 bases of the junction left unmatched. CDR3 size: 16 residues. The germline V gene encodes CDR1 SGHVS and CDR2 FNYEAQ. The CDR3 coding sequence is TGTGCCAGCAGCTACGGACTAGCGGGAAGCGCCGGGGAGCTGTTTTTT. Its translation: CASSYGLAGSAGELFF.

The J gene is TRBJ2-7, the V gene TRBV27; D remains unclear. The CDR3 covers 13 residues. Trimming shortened V by 5 bases and J by 1 base, and 9 bases separated the two germline ends. CDR1 MNHEY and CDR2 SMNVEV come from the germline V gene (reference sequence). The CDR3 region has the DNA TGTGCCAGCAGTGTAGGCGGATCCTACGAGCAGTACTTC. Protein product: CASSVGGSYEQYF.

The rearrangement joins TRBV11-2 to TRBJ2-5; D may be TRBD2 (5 bases). Between the trimmed V and J ends, which lost 6 bases and 4 bases, there was a span of 15 bases. CDR1 SGHAT and CDR2 FQNNGV come from the germline V gene. CDR3 size: 14 residues. The CDR3 sequence: CASRGRSGVETQYF. The DNA of the CDR3 is TGTGCCAGCAGGGGGAGAAGTGGGGTAGAGACCCAGTACTTC.

V usage is TRBV24-1 and J usage is TRBJ2-2; possibly TRBD1 for D (6 bases). CDR1 and CDR2 (germline): KGHDR, SFDVKD. Between the trimmed V and J ends, which lost 5 bases and 4 bases, there was a span of 10 bases. This CDR3 region has 14 residues. This CDR3 reads CATSVQGGTGELFF. In DNA, the CDR3 is TGTGCCACCAGTGTACAGGGCGGCACCGGGGAGCTGTTTTTT.

V and J are TRBV7-3 and TRBJ2-1; TRBD2 matches at 7 bases. The V gene end was trimmed by 1 base and the J gene end by 9 bases; junction bases not matched to a gene: 9. The germline V gene encodes CDR1 SGHTA and CDR2 FQGTGA. The CDR3 totals 15 residues. The CDR3 region has the DNA TGTGCCAGCAGCTTAATGGCGGGAGCCGAGGGTGAGCAGTTCTTC. This encodes CASSLMAGAEGEQFF.

V is TRBV9 and J is TRBJ2-7; D remains ambiguous. Trimming removed 4 bases from V and 3 bases from J, with 14 bases in between. The CDR3 consists of 14 residues. CDR1 is SGDLS, CDR2 YYNGEE, per germline. This chain's CDR3 is CASSSGLTSYEQYF. In nucleotides, the CDR3 is TGTGCCAGCAGCTCAGGCCTAACGAGCTACGAGCAGTACTTC.

The V and J genes are TRBV4-1 and TRBJ2-2; no definite D call. The CDR3 loop spans 14 amino acids. V was pared by 0 bases and J by 8 bases, with 10 bases between. Germline V gene lookup returns CDR1 MGHRA and CDR2 YSYEKL. The CDR3 nucleotides read TGCGCCAGCAGCCAAGATCGGCGGTTGGGGGAGCTGTTTTTT. Translated, it gives CASSQDRRLGELFF.

The J gene is TRBJ2-7, the V gene TRBV3-1 (or the pseudogene TRBV3-2); D perhaps matches TRBD2 (6 bases). This CDR3 region has 15 residues. Trimming pared 4 bases from V and 7 bases from J, leaving 20 bases between. Germline-derived CDR1 and CDR2 are LGHDT and YNNKEL (reference sequence). Here the CDR3 reads CASSPLSAGPQEQYF. The CDR3 DNA reads as TGTGCCAGCAGCCCGTTGTCAGCGGGCCCCCAAGAGCAGTACTTC.